The entry below gives a single T cell receptor beta chain sequence along with its context. The antigen is unknown. The CDR3 is made up of 16 amino acids. CDR1 SGHRS and CDR2 YFSETQ come from the germline V gene. The junction had 5 bases not matched to a gene; V was cut back by 1 base and J by 7 bases. This record belongs to a study of cytomegalovirus exposure and HLA in healthy donors. Primers included in the PCR were 60 Vbeta and 13 Jbeta primers. Data came from immunoSEQ multiplex PCR; TCRdb stores just in-frame clones and leaves some out. This sample has about 160,000 clones, with around 80% found just once. Study results and caveats: The authors considered a cluster of highly shared sequence variants likely to be a sequencing artifact.

This clonotype originated in a man younger than 30 in good health and CMV-seronegative. This chain links TRBV5-1 with TRBJ2-1, with 13 nucleotides matching TRBD2. Sequenced material: PBMCs. CDR3 DNA: TGCGCCAGCAGCTTGTGGACTAGCGGGAGTTTGAATGAGCAGTTCTTC. Its translation: CASSLWTSGSLNEQFF.